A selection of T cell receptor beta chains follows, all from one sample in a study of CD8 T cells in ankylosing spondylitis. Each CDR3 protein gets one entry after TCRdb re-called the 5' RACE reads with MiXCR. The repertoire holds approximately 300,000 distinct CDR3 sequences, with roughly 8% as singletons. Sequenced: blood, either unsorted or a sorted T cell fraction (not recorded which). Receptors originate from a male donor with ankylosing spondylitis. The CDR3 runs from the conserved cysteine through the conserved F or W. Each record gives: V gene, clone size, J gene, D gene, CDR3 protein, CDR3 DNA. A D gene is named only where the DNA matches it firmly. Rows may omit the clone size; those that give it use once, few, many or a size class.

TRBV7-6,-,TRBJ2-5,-,CASSLSRGTQETQYF,TGTGCCAGCAGCTTAAGCCGAGGGACCCAAGAGACCCAGTACTTC
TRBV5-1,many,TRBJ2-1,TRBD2,CASSLASGRGFDEQFF,TGCGCCAGCAGCTTGGCGAGCGGGAGGGGCTTCGATGAGCAGTTCTTC
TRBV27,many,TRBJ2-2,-,CASSFLAGELFF,TGTGCCAGCAGCTTCTTAGCCGGGGAGCTGTTTTTT
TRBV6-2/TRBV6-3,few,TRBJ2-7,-,CASSYSGDEQYF,TGTGCCAGCAGTTACTCTGGAGACGAGCAGTACTTC
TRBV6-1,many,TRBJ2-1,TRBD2,CASRKTSGRRDEQFF,TGTGCCAGCAGAAAGACTAGCGGGAGGAGGGATGAGCAGTTCTTC
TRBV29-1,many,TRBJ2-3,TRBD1,CSVGGTGSGDTQYF,TGCAGCGTTGGGGGGACAGGGTCGGGAGATACGCAGTATTTT
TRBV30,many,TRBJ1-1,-,CAWSGSGLNTEAFF,TGTGCCTGGAGTGGGTCAGGGTTGAACACTGAAGCTTTCTTT
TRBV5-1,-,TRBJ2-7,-,CASSLQGPGVYEQYF,TGCGCCAGCAGCCTTCAAGGACCTGGAGTTTACGAGCAGTACTTC
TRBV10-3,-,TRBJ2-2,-,CAISPVGRGTGELFF,TGTGCCATCAGTCCCGTAGGAAGGGGCACCGGGGAGCTGTTTTTT
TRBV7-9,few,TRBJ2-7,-,CASSLAWGTYDEQYF,TGTGCCAGCAGCCTCGCATGGGGGACTTACGACGAGCAGTACTTC
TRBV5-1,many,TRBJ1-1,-,CASSLAEQAEAFF,TGCGCCAGCAGCTTGGCCGAACAGGCGGAAGCTTTCTTT
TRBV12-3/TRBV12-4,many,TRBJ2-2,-,CASSLKRLATGELFF,TGTGCCAGCAGTCTCAAACGGCTAGCAACCGGGGAGCTGTTTTTT
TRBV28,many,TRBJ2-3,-,CASSLTISTDTQYF,TGTGCCAGCAGTTTGACAATCTCCACAGATACGCAGTATTTT
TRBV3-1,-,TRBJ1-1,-,CASSRLGASEAFF,TGTGCCAGCAGCCGCCTGGGGGCCTCTGAAGCTTTCTTT
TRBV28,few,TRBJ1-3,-,CASSPQGPVGDTIYF,TGTGCCAGCAGCCCCCAGGGCCCGGTGGGAGACACCATATATTTT
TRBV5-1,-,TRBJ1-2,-,CASSFGDYGYTF,TGCGCCAGCAGCTTCGGGGACTATGGCTACACCTTC
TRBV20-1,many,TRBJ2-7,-,CSALTDGTYEQYF,TGCAGTGCTTTAACGGACGGAACCTACGAGCAGTACTTC
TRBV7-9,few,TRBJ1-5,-,CASSAVGGSNQPQHF,TGTGCCAGCAGCGCCGTTGGGGGTAGCAATCAGCCCCAGCATTTT
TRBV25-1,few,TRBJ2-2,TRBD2,CASSEVVTSDNTGELFF,TGTGCCAGCAGTGAAGTCGTAACTAGCGATAACACCGGGGAGCTGTTTTTT
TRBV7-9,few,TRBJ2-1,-,CANSDSDNEQFF,TGTGCCAATTCGGACAGCGACAATGAGCAGTTCTTC
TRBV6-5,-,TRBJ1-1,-,CASSYVRTPERTEAFF,TGTGCCAGCAGTTACGTACGGACTCCTGAACGGACTGAAGCTTTCTTT
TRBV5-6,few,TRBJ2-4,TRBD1,CASSLDLGQGALHIQYF,TGTGCCAGCAGCTTGGACCTGGGACAGGGGGCCCTACACATTCAGTACTTC
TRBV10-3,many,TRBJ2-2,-,CAISERGSPTGELFF,TGTGCCATCAGTGAGCGGGGTTCTCCCACCGGGGAGCTGTTTTTT
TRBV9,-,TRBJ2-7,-,CASSVATDFSEQYF,TGTGCCAGCAGCGTAGCTACGGACTTTTCCGAGCAGTACTTC
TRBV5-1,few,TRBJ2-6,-,CASSPLPSGANVLTF,TGCGCCAGCAGCCCACTGCCTTCTGGGGCCAACGTCCTGACTTTC
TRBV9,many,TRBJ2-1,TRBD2,CASSVVSGRYNEQFF,TGTGCCAGCAGCGTAGTAAGCGGGAGGTACAATGAGCAGTTCTTC
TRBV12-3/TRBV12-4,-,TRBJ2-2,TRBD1,CASSWDSWGGELFF,TGTGCCAGCAGTTGGGACAGTTGGGGCGGGGAGCTGTTTTTT
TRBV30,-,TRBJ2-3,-,CAWSEMGLTATDTQYF,TGTGCCTGGAGTGAGATGGGATTAACGGCAACGGATACGCAGTATTTT
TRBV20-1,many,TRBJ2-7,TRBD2,CSARTSGGEQYF,TGCAGTGCTAGGACTAGCGGGGGAGAGCAGTACTTC
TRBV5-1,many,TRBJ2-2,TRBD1,CASSWTGNTGELFF,TGCGCCAGCAGCTGGACAGGGAACACCGGGGAGCTGTTTTTT
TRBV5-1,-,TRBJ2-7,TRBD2,CASSRLGTRIGYEQYF,TGCGCCAGCAGCCGTCTTGGGACTAGAATAGGCTACGAGCAGTACTTC
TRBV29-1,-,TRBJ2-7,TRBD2,CSAGRGPTYEQYF,TGCAGCGCAGGGAGGGGACCAACCTACGAGCAGTACTTC
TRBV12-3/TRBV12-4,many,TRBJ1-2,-,CATQPGGYTF,TGTGCCACCCAGCCCGGAGGCTACACCTTC
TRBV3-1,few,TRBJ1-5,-,CASSQAQGGQPQHF,TGTGCCAGCAGCCAAGCCCAGGGAGGGCAGCCCCAGCATTTT
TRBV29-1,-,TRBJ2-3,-,CSTRRPSTDTQYF,TGCAGCACGCGGCGCCCTAGCACAGATACGCAGTATTTT
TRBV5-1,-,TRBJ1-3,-,CASSFGRASGNTIYF,TGCGCCAGCAGCTTCGGAAGGGCGTCTGGAAACACCATATATTTT
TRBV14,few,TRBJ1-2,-,CASSQVTRNYGYTF,TGTGCCAGCAGCCAAGTGACAAGAAACTATGGCTACACCTTC
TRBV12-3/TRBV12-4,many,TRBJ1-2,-,CASTPRSYGYTF,TGTGCCAGCACCCCGAGGTCCTATGGCTACACCTTC
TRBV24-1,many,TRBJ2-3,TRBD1,CATSDLGTASTDTQYF,TGTGCCACCAGTGATTTGGGGACAGCTAGCACAGATACGCAGTATTTT
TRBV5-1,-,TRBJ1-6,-,CASRPDGEPLHF,TGCGCCAGCAGACCCGACGGCGAACCCCTCCACTTT
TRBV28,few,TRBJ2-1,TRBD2,CASSLPQRGDRGNEQFF,TGTGCCAGCAGTTTACCCCAGCGGGGGGACCGGGGCAATGAGCAGTTCTTC
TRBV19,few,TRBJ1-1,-,CASRSTAGSTEAFF,TGTGCCAGCCGATCGACAGCCGGGAGCACTGAAGCTTTCTTT
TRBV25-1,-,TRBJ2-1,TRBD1,CASRDTGGSDNEQFF,TGTGCCAGCAGAGACACAGGGGGCAGCGACAATGAGCAGTTCTTC
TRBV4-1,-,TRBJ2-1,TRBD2,CASSQARTSGSWQFF,TGCGCCAGCAGCCAAGCCCGGACTAGCGGGAGTTGGCAGTTCTTC
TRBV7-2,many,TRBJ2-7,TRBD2,CASSLGLARIAYEQYF,TGTGCCAGCAGCTTGGGACTAGCGAGAATTGCCTACGAGCAGTACTTC
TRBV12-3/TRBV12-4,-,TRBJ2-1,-,CASSRPRDPGEQFF,TGTGCCAGCAGCCGCCCGCGGGATCCAGGTGAGCAGTTCTTC
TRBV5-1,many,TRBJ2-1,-,CASSLDRIDEQFF,TGCGCCAGCAGCTTGGACAGGATTGATGAGCAGTTCTTC